This T cell receptor beta chain stems from a study of T-cell memory formation after mild COVID-19. Overall study results and limits: Contracting clones from day 15 to 85 showed balanced CD4/CD8; later expanders favored CD4+. CD4+ contracting clones were mainly CM and EM; CD8+ ones, EMRA.

TCRalpha and TCRbeta libraries used 5'RACE with constant-segment primers and UMIs. TCRdb re-called the 5' RACE reads with MiXCR, one entry per CDR3 protein. The repertoire consists of roughly 200,000 distinct CDR3 sequences, with roughly 17% occurring once and the leading ten covering under 2.5%. V gave up 7 bases and J gave up 12 bases, with 19 bases separating them. CDR1 is GTSNPN and CDR2 is SVGIG in the germline V gene (reference sequence). CDR3 length: 12 residues. This clonotype has just a few counts. What it recognizes is unknown. The receptor was derived from an adult woman who had mild COVID-19 (a few samples of this study predate the infection). Cell type and time point are not known. The rearrangement links TRBV30 to TRBJ2-1, with D possibly being TRBD2 (6 bases). Sequenced sample: PBMCs or a T cell subset sorted from them (not recorded which). The chain's CDR3 is CASTRQVKGQFF. In nucleotides, the CDR3 is TGTGCCTCGACTAGGCAGGTAAAGGGGCAGTTCTTC.